This entry concerns a single TCR beta chain. Its antigen remains unidentified. This sample stems from a study of a mutant IDH1 vaccine in newly diagnosed glioma. For the study at large: Vaccine dosing followed radiotherapy by 4-6 weeks, or accompanied temozolomide cycles. A roughly 62% male, approximately 38% female split and a mean age of approximately 40 years characterized treated patients.

Per the germline V gene, CDR1 is SGHRS and CDR2 is YFSETQ. V was clipped by 0 bases and J by 4 bases, with 19 bases between them. This CDR3 is 17 amino acids long. The study's findings and limits: Pseudoprogression apparently tracked independently of changes in top peripheral T cell clonotypes.

Only in-frame clones appear in the TCRdb table, and some are missing; sequencing was by immunoSEQ multiplex PCR. The sample has roughly 52,000 clones, 84% seen once; the top ten hold 3.5% to 5%. Specified time point: week 35, safety follow-up. Every vaccine dose comprised 300 ug of mutant IDH1 20-mer peptide plus topical imiquimod. Eight vaccine injections were given to patients in weeks 1, 3, 5, 7, 11, 15, 19 and 23. The rearrangement joins TRBV5-1 to TRBJ1-2; TRBD1 might be the D (5 bases). Here the sequenced sample was PBMCs, taken from a glioma patient whose treatment included an IDH1 peptide vaccine. The source of this sequence is a woman in her late teens or twenties with glioma. CDR3 in DNA: TGCGCCAGCAGCTTGGCCTTTTCCGGGGGAGGGATCTATGGCTACACCTTC. This codes for CASSLAFSGGGIYGYTF.